This T cell receptor (beta chain) was found in a study of beta chain features in type 1 diabetes. Whole-study context: Comparable age, gender and cell yields were observed in patients relative to healthy donors.

Expressed TCRB transcripts were sequenced because the isolated RNA had all been reverse transcribed beforehand. Clones were sequenced by immunoSEQ multiplex PCR, and TCRdb holds only the in-frame ones, with some missing. Of nearly 700,000 clones listed, around an eighth were seen once; the top ten hold roughly 0.022%. The germline CDR1 and CDR2 sequences are SGDLS and YYNGEE. V gave up 6 bases and J gave up 4 bases; unmatched junction bases: 12. CDR3 length equals 15 residues. Findings of the study overall: Junctions at VDJ sites from type 1 diabetes patients had fewer insertions and more deletions. Moderately but significantly shorter TCRB CDR3s were found in Type 1 diabetes patients in all four CD4+ subsets.

Turning to this clone: The antigen remains undetermined.

CD4+ naive, central memory, regulatory and stem cell-like memory subsets were isolated by sorting on CD45RO/CCR7/CD25/CD127/CD95/CD27. The clonotype originates from a man between 18 and 29 years old with type 1 diabetes. The material sequenced was naive CD4+ T cells from blood. V is TRBV9 and J is TRBJ1-2; TRBD1 aligns across 7 bases. The CDR3 DNA reads as TGTGCCAGCAACCCCCGACAGGGCCATCTCTATGGCTACACCTTC. Translating it yields CASNPRQGHLYGYTF.